What follows are 23 T cell receptor beta chains derived from one specimen sequenced in a study of neurological immune-mediated disorders. MiXCR, run by TCRdb on the 5' RACE reads, gives a single entry per CDR3 protein. The table lists approximately 100,000 distinct CDR3 sequences, around 3.4% of them singletons. The sample taken for sequencing was PBMCs. The receptors stem from a woman between 18 and 29 years old with multiple sclerosis.

This clonotype was counted many times. CDR3 sequence reads: CASSLALQRSNEQFF. In DNA, the CDR3 is TGCGCCAGCAGCTTGGCCCTGCAGCGGAGCAATGAGCAGTTCTTC. V is TRBV5-1 and J is TRBJ2-1; D may be TRBD2 (5 bases). CDR1 and CDR2 from the germline V gene are SGHRS and YFSETQ. This CDR3 contains 15 residues. Trimming left V 0 bases short and J 6 bases short, with 13 bases between.

The rearrangement uses TRBV7-2 and TRBJ2-2; D uncertain. V was shortened by 0 bases and J by 2 bases, with 10 bases between the two germline ends. CDR3 length: 16 residues. The V gene's germline CDR1 is SGHTA and CDR2 FQGNSA. The CDR3 coding sequence is TGTGCCAGCAGCTTAGCCCCGGGCGTTAACACCGGGGAGCTGTTTTTT. Its protein product is CASSLAPGVNTGELFF.

This clonotype has at least ten counts. The gene calls are TRBV20-1 and TRBJ2-4, with 8 bases that match TRBD1. The ends lost 2 bases at V and 1 base at J; junction bases unmatched: 16. Germline loops: CDR1 DFQATT, CDR2 SNEGSKA (reference sequence). The length of the CDR3 is 19 residues. The DNA for the CDR3 is TGCAGTGCTAGATCCGAGACAGGGGTTATTAGTCGGGCCAAAAACATTCAGTACTTC. Protein product: CSARSETGVISRAKNIQYF.

Points on this clonotype: A much larger clone differs from this one at a single base, so this may be a read error. The chain carries TRBV20-1 and TRBJ1-5, with D possibly TRBD1 on 5 matching bases. The CDR3 covers 14 residues. Germline V lookup: CDR1 DFQATT, CDR2 SNEGSKA (reference sequence). The CDR3, as DNA: TGCAGTGCAGACGACAGTTATAGCAATCAGCCCCAGAATTTT. It encodes CSADDSYSNQPQNF.

The sample holds many counts of this clonotype. The chain has TRBV5-1 and TRBJ2-1; a weak D match, TRBD2 (7 bases). CDR1 SGHRS and CDR2 YFSETQ come from the germline V gene. The CDR3 consists of 16 residues. Deletions cut 4 bases from V and 2 bases from J, with 16 bases between. CDR3 bases: TGCGCCAGCAGCCCGGGGGGACACGCGGCCTACAATGAGCAGTTCTTC. Translated: CASSPGGHAAYNEQFF.

This clonotype has ten or more counts. The rearrangement uses TRBV10-3 and TRBJ1-5; tentatively, D is TRBD1 (6 bases). The CDR3 spans 14 residues. Germline CDR1 ENHRY, CDR2 SYGVKD. Trimming took off 10 bases at V and 3 bases at J, with 16 bases between the two ends. This CDR3 is CATGEGVDNQPQHF. The CDR3 coding sequence is TGTGCCACAGGCGAGGGGGTGGACAATCAGCCCCAGCATTTT.

This clonotype was observed many times. The chain employs TRBV20-1 and TRBJ2-7, with D perhaps being TRBD1 or TRBD2 (5 bases each). Germline lookup yields CDR1 DFQATT and CDR2 SNEGSKA (reference sequence). The CDR3 runs to 13 residues. V was cut by 5 bases and J by 0 bases, with 11 bases left in between. The CDR3 protein is CSAWDGSSYEQYF. The CDR3 DNA reads TGCAGTGCTTGGGACGGCAGCTCCTACGAGCAGTACTTC.

This clonotype came up a few times. This may be a read error, as it is one base from a much larger clone. The CDR3: CASSRKENTEAFF. CDR3 DNA sequence: TGTGCCAGCAGCCGAAAGGAAAACACTGAAGCTTTCTTT. The gene calls are TRBV7-9 and TRBJ1-1; D remains ambiguous. Germline V lookup: CDR1 SEHNR, CDR2 FQNEAQ (reference sequence). The CDR3 contains 13 residues. V was cut by 5 bases and J by 2 bases, with 9 bases left in between.

In this sample, this clonotype turned up many times. V is TRBV5-6 and J is TRBJ2-7, with 7 bases fitting TRBD1. The J segment lost 2 bases and the V segment lost 4 bases, leaving 9 bases of the junction unmatched. Per germline, CDR1 SGHDT and CDR2 YYEEEE. This CDR3 region has 15 residues. CDR3 sequence (DNA): TGTGCCAGCAGCCCTACAGGGGTCCTAGCCTACGAGCAGTACTTC. Protein product: CASSPTGVLAYEQYF.

This clonotype has at least ten counts. V usage is TRBV25-1 and J usage is TRBJ1-5, with D possibly being TRBD1 (5 bases). Per the germline V gene, CDR1 is MGHDK and CDR2 is SYGVNS. The CDR3 loop spans 14 amino acids. V was shortened by 3 bases and J by 7 bases, with 13 bases between the two germline ends. CDR3 nucleotide sequence: TGTGCCAGCAGTGAGGCAGGGTCAGGACAGCCCCAGCATTTT. Its protein is CASSEAGSGQPQHF.

The table lists this clonotype with many counts. CDR3 sequence reads: CSARSLPNSYNEQFF. For the CDR3, the DNA is TGCAGTGCCCGTTCACTACCGAACTCCTACAATGAGCAGTTCTTC. The chain is built from TRBV20-1 and TRBJ2-1; D remains unclear. V shed 6 bases and J shed 0 bases, with 15 bases lying between them. This CDR3 is 15 amino acids long. The germline CDR1 and CDR2 sequences are DFQATT and SNEGSKA (reference sequence).

The sample holds many counts of this clonotype. The V and J genes are TRBV9 and TRBJ1-3, with D perhaps TRBD1 (5 bases). Germline CDR1 reads SGDLS; CDR2 reads YYNGEE. The CDR3 has 14 amino acids. Trimming cost V 3 bases and J 8 bases, with 15 bases left between them. The CDR3 spells CASSAPRQGDTIYF. CDR3 nucleotide sequence: TGTGCCAGCAGCGCGCCCCGTCAGGGTGACACCATATATTTT. Using reference TRBV9 and TRBJ1-3 for the parts outside the CDR3, the full variable domain is DSGVTQTPKHLITATGQRVTLRCSPRSGDLSVYWYQQSLDQGLQFLIQYYNGEERAKGNILERFSAQQFPDLHSELNLSSLELGDSALYFCASSAPRQGDTIYFGEGSWLTVV.

This clonotype was detected ten times or more. V and J are TRBV29-1 and TRBJ2-3; D might be TRBD1 (5 bases). From germline, CDR1 is SQVTM and CDR2 ANQGSEA. Deletions cut 6 bases from V and 9 bases from J, with 22 bases between. The CDR3 is made up of 14 amino acids. The CDR3 DNA follows: TGCAGCGTGAACGGCCGCTTGGGGCCGAAGACGCAGTATTTT. Its translation is CSVNGRLGPKTQYF.

This clonotype was observed many times. The rearrangement uses TRBV3-1 and TRBJ2-5; the match to TRBD2 covers 10 bases. With 0 bases clipped from V and 5 bases from J, the junction kept 9 bases outside the gene matches. CDR1 and CDR2 from the germline V gene are LGHDT and YNNKEL (reference sequence). The CDR3 totals 17 residues. The DNA of the CDR3 is TGTGCCAGCAGCCAAGATTTTCAAGCGGGGGGGCATGAGACCCAGTACTTC. Translation: CASSQDFQAGGHETQYF.

This clonotype came up many times. The chain uses TRBV18 and TRBJ2-1; D is unresolved. Deletions cut 8 bases from V and 1 base from J, with 6 bases between. Germline V gene data show CDR1 as KGHSH and CDR2 as LQKENI. This CDR3 has 12 residues. CDR3 region: CASVGSYNEQFF. CDR3 DNA sequence: TGTGCCAGCGTCGGGTCCTACAATGAGCAGTTCTTC.

This clonotype showed up many times. This CDR3 reads CASTSYLTDTQYF. The CDR3 region has the DNA TGTGCCAGCACAAGCTATCTCACAGATACGCAGTATTTT. V and J are TRBV28 and TRBJ2-3; D is undetermined. Trimming stripped 7 bases from V and 2 bases from J, with 10 bases between. Looked up from germline, CDR1 is MDHEN and CDR2 is SYDVKM. The CDR3 covers 13 residues.

This clonotype occurred many times. The rearrangement joins TRBV3-2 to TRBJ2-3. TRBV3-2 is described as a pseudogene. The CDR3 runs to 11 residues. This CDR3 is CASGHTDTQYF. CDR3 in DNA: TGTGCCAGCGGCCACACAGATACGCAGTATTTT.

This clonotype came up many times. This rearrangement joins TRBV7-2 to TRBJ2-3, with TRBD2 identical over 9 bases. The germline V gene encodes CDR1 SGHTA and CDR2 FQGNSA. The CDR3 runs 17 residues. V shed 6 bases and J 6 bases; nucleotides not matched to a gene: 16. The CDR3 is CASRPSSGTRVWDTQYF. The CDR3 nucleotides are TGTGCCAGCAGACCTTCTAGCGGGACTAGAGTGTGGGATACGCAGTATTTT.

This clonotype occurred many times. The chain is built from TRBV6-5 and TRBJ1-2; 12 bases are a match to TRBD1. CDR1 and CDR2 (germline): MNHEY, SVGAGI. There are 13 residues in the CDR3. V lost 11 bases to trimming and J lost 8 bases; unmatched junction nucleotides: 9. The CDR3: CAAGTGGGRGYTF. The CDR3 coding sequence is TGTGCCGCCGGGACAGGGGGCGGGAGAGGCTACACCTTC.

This clonotype was recorded many times. The chain is built from TRBV5-1 and TRBJ2-2; TRBD1 might be the D (7 bases). This CDR3 region has 15 residues. V dropped 4 bases and J dropped 2 bases, with 12 bases sitting between them. Germline lookup yields CDR1 SGHRS and CDR2 YFSETQ. CDR3 residues: CASSGGGLNTGELFF. CDR3 in DNA: TGCGCCAGCAGCGGAGGGGGCCTTAACACCGGGGAGCTGTTTTTT.

This chain joins TRBV20-1 and TRBJ2-7; 14 bases line up with TRBD2. V lost 5 bases to trimming and J lost 0 bases; unmatched junction nucleotides: 6. This CDR3 comprises 16 residues. Looked up from germline, CDR1 is DFQATT and CDR2 is SNEGSKA (reference sequence). The CDR3 reads CSAPGLAGDHSYEQYF. Written as DNA, the CDR3 is TGCAGTGCTCCGGGACTAGCGGGAGACCACTCCTACGAGCAGTACTTC.

For this clonotype: A much larger clonotype is one base distant, so this may be a read error. The chain uses TRBV5-1 and TRBJ1-1; no definite D call. Germline V gives CDR1 SGHRS, CDR2 YFSETQ. V was clipped by 0 bases and J by 0 bases, with 3 bases between them. This CDR3 has 13 residues. This CDR3 reads CASSLVVNTEAFF. For the CDR3, the DNA is TGCGCCAGCAGCTTGGTTGTGAACACTGAAGCTTTCTTT.

This clonotype has a handful of counts. This chain uses TRBV7-2 with TRBJ1-2, with D possibly matching TRBD1 (5 bases). The germline gives CDR1 SGHTA, CDR2 FQGNSA. The ends were cut back, 4 bases at V and 4 bases at J, with 16 bases in the middle. This CDR3 is 15 amino acids long. As DNA, the CDR3 is TGTGCCAGCAGCTCACGCCGGGACGCATCCTATGGCTACACCTTC. This codes for CASSSRRDASYGYTF.